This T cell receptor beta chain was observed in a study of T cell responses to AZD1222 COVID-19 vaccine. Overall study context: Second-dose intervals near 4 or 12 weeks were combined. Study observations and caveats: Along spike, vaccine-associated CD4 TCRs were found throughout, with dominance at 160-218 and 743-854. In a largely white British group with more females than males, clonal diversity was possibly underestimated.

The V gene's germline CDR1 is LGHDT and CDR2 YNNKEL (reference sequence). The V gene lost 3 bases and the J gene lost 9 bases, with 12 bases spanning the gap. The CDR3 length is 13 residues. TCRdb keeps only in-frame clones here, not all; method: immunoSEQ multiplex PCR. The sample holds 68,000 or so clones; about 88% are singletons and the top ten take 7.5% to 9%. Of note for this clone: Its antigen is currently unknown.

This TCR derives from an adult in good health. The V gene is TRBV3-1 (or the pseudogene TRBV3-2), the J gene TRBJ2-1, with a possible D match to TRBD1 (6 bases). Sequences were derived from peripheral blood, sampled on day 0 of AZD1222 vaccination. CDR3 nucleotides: TGTGCCAGCAGCCATGGTCGGGACACTGAGCAGTTCTTC. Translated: CASSHGRDTEQFF.